This TCR beta chain emerged from a study of T-cell memory formation after mild COVID-19. Study observations and caveats: The finding that pre-infection memory included some responding clones suggested that cross-reactive memory joined.

Germline values: CDR1 SGHRS, CDR2 YFSETQ. The length of the CDR3 is 15 residues. V lost 0 bases to trimming and J lost 3 bases, with 9 bases between them. TCRdb re-called the 5' RACE reads with MiXCR, one entry per CDR3 protein. The profile shows approximately 290,000 distinct CDR3 sequences, around 19% of them singletons. This clonotype was picked up a small number of times. Its specificity is unknown. The sample comprised PBMCs or a T cell subset sorted from them (not recorded which). The chain joins TRBV5-1 to TRBJ2-2; a possible D gene is TRBD1 (5 bases). The origin of this receptor is a man aged 18 to 35 who had mild COVID-19 (a few samples of this study predate the infection). Cell type and time point are not known. This chain's CDR3 is CASSLEQGHTGELFF. The DNA of the CDR3 is TGCGCCAGCAGCTTGGAGCAGGGTCACACCGGGGAGCTGTTTTTT.